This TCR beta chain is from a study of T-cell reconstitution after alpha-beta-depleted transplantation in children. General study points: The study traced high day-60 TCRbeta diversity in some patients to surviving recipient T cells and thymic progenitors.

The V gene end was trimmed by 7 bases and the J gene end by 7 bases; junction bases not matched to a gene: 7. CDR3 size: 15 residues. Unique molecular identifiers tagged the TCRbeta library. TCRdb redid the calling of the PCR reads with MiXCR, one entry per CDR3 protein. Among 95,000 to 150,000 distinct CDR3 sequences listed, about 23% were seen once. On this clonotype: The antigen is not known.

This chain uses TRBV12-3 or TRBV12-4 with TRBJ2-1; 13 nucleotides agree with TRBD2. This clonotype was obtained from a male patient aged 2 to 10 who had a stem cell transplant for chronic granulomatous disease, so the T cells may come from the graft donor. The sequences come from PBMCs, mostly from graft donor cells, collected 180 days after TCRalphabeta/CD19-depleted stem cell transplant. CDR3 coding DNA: TGTGCCAGCAACCCGACTAGCGGGAGGCCTAATGAGCAGTTCTTC. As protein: CASNPTSGRPNEQFF.